This TCR beta chain comes out of a study of blood T cell repertoires in COVID-19 (dated by TCRdb to about 2020). In the study overall: The collaborator samples originated in the United States, Italy and Spain and spanned the acute and convalescent phases of COVID-19. The material from the prospective study consisted of cDNA or gDNA derived from T cells, B-cell-depleted T cells, or PBMCs. Deeply sampled blood TCRbeta repertoires from subjects exposed to, actively infected with, or recovered from COVID-19 were included in the dataset. The repertoires were released in a freely available public database intended as a resource for research on the immune response to SARS-CoV-2. Samples came from the ongoing ImmuneRACE study (first 160 participants) plus 1,254 subjects from 6 global collaborators. Sample metadata almost always included a de-identified subject ID, COVID-19 status, age in years and sex. HLA class I and class II types, where available, came from metadata supplied by the sample provider rather than from assay-based typing.

What the study reported, not specific to this receptor: The quantity of clinical and demographic metadata differed by source and by participant and was supplied without curation.

Unmatched junction bases come to 2, with V trimmed by 1 base and J by 9 bases. The CDR3 runs 12 residues from the cysteine to the valine. The entry retains the CDR3 DNA only, 36 bases that are in frame from base 1. Sequences SGHTA (CDR1) and FQGNSA (CDR2) are obtained from the germline V gene. Samples from volunteer blood donors who had recovered from COVID-19 were contributed by a second Seattle source. Each collaborating institution followed its own protocols to collect whole blood in K2EDTA tubes. For TCRbeta analysis, collaborators shipped samples in one of three forms: frozen whole blood, isolated PBMCs, or DNA extracted from either of those sample types. With regard to this clone: What antigen it recognizes has not been identified. No much larger clone is present one base from it, and per-base qualities are unavailable.

The immunoSEQ Assay, a bias-controlled multiplex PCR, was used to amplify TCRbeta CDR3 regions from genomic DNA. The authors' analysis ran thus. The number of nucleated cells in each sample was estimated from the amplification of reference gene primers within the assay. To quantify the absolute abundance of each unique TCRbeta CDR3 rearrangement, sequence reads were collapsed and filtered. For each sample, productive Simpson clonality was calculated as the square root of Simpson's diversity index across productive rearrangements. Here the immuneACCESS table is served through TCRdb, limited to in-frame sequences with V and J called. Missing clones are a known gap in these copies; in checked studies unresolved V genes cover under half, and the rest lacks a known reason. The DNA was the basis for D and trimming; V, J and clone size are from that table. The sample contains 250,000 or so clones, over 80% of them found a single time. Around 2% of the sample comes from the top ten.

Sequencing was performed on peripheral blood. This TCR was sampled from a man aged 25-45 years who had recovered from COVID-19. The chain employs TRBV7-2 and TRBJ2-7; 8 nucleotides in the junction match TRBD2. The CDR3 is CASSLDGGVQYV. The nucleotide sequence reads as follows: TGTGCCAGCAGCTTAGACGGGGGGGTGCAGTACGTC.